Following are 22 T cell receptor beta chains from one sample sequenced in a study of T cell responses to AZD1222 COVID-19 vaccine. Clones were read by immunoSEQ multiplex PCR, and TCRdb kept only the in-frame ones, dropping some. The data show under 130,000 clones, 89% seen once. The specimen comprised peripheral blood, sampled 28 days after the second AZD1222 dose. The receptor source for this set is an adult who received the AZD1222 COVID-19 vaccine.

This CDR3 is CASSFQRYEQFF. The CDR3 DNA is TGTGCCAGCAGTTTCCAGCGTTATGAGCAGTTCTTC. The rearrangement joins TRBV6-2 or TRBV6-3 to TRBJ2-1; D unresolved. The CDR3 runs 12 residues. With 4 bases removed from V and 8 bases from J, the gap between germline ends came to 9 bases. Germline values: CDR1 MNHEY, CDR2 SVGEGT.

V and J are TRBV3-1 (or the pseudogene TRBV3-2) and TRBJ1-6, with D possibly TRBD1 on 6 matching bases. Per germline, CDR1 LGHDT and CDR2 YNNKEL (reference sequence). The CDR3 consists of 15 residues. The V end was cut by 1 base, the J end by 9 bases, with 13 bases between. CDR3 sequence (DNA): TGTGCCAGCAGCCAAGGGACAGCCGCAGGTTCACCCCTCCACTTT. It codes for CASSQGTAAGSPLHF.

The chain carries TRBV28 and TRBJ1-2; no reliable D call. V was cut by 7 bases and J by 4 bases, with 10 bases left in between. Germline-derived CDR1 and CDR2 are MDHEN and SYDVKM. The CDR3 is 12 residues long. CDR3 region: CASTTAAYGYTF. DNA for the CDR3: TGTGCCAGCACCACCGCGGCCTATGGCTACACCTTC.

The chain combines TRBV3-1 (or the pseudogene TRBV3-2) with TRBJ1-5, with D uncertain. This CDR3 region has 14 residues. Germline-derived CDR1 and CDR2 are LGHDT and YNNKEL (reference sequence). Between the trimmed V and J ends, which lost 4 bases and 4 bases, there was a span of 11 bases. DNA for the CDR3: TGTGCCAGCAGCCTCGGACGTCAGAATCAGCCCCAGCATTTT. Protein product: CASSLGRQNQPQHF.

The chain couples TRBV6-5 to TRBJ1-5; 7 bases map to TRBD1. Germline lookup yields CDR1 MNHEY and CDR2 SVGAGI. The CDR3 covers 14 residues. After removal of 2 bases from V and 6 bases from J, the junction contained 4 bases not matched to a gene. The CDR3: CASSYVQGSQPQHF. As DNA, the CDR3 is TGTGCCAGCAGTTACGTACAGGGGAGTCAGCCCCAGCATTTT.

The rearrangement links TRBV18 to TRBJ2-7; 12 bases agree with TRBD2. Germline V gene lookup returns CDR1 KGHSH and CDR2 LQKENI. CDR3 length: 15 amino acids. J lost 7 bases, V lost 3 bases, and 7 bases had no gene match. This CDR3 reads CASSPLASGRGEQYF. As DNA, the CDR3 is TGTGCCAGCTCACCGTTGGCTAGCGGGAGGGGTGAGCAGTACTTC.

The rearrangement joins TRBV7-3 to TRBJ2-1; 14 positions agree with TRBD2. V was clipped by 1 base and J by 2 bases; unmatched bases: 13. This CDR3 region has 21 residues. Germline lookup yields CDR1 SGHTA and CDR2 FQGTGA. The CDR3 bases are TGTGCCAGCAGCTTAAGGGATTCCCGGACTAGCGGGAGGCCCGCCTACAATGAGCAGTTCTTC. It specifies CASSLRDSRTSGRPAYNEQFF.

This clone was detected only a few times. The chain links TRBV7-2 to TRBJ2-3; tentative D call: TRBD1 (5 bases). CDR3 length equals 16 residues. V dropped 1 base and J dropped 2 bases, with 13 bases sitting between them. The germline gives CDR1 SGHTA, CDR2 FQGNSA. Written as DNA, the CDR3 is TGTGCCAGCAGCTTAGGGGCAGGGTTCAACACAGATACGCAGTATTTT. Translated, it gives CASSLGAGFNTDTQYF.

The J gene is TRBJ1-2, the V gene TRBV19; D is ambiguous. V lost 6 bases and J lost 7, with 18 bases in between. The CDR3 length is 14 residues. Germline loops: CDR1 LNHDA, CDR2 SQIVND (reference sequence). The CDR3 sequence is CASSAWNGEVGYTF. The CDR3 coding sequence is TGTGCCAGTAGCGCCTGGAATGGGGAGGTTGGCTACACCTTC.

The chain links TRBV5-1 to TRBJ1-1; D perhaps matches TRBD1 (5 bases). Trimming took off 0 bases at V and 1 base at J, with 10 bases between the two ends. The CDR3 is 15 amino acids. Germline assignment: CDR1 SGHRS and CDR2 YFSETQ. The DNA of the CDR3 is TGCGCCAGCAGCTTGGCCGGGCAGGGGAACACTGAAGCTTTCTTT. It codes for CASSLAGQGNTEAFF.

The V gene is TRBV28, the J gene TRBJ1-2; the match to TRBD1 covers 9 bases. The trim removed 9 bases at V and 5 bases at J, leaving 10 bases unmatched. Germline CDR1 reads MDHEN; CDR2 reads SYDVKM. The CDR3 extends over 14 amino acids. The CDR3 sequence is CASEGTGHGYGYTF. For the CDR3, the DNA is TGTGCCAGTGAAGGGACAGGGCATGGATATGGCTACACCTTC.

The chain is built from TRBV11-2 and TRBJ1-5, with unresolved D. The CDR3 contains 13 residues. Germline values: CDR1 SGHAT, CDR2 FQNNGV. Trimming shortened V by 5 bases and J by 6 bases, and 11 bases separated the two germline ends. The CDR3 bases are TGTGCCAGCAGCCCCGAGGTGGGTCAGCCCCAGCATTTT. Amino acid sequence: CASSPEVGQPQHF.

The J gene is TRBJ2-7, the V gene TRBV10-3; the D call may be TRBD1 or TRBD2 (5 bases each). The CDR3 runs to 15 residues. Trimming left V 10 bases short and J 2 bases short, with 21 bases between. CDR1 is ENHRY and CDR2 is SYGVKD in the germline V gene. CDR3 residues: CATATGTLRTYEQYF. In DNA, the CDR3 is TGTGCCACTGCAACCGGGACGCTAAGAACCTACGAGCAGTACTTC.

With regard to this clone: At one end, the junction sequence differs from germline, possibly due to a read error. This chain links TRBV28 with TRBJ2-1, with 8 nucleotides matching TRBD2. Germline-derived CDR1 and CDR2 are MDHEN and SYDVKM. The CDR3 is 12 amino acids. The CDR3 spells CASSLSTSAKLF. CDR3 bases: TGTGCCAGCAGTTTATCGACTAGCGCAAAGCTCTTC.

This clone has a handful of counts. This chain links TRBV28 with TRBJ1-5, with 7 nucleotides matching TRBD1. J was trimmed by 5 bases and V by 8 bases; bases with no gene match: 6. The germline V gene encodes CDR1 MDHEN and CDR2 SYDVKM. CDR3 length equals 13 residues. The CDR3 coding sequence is TGTGCCAGCTCGACAGGGACCCATCAGCCCCAGCATTTT. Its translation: CASSTGTHQPQHF.

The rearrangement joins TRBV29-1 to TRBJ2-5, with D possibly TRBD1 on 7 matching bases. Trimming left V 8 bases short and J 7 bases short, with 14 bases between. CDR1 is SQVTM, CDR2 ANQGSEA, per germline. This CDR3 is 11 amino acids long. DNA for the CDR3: TGCAGCACCACGCAGGGGGGGACCCAGTACTTC. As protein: CSTTQGGTQYF.

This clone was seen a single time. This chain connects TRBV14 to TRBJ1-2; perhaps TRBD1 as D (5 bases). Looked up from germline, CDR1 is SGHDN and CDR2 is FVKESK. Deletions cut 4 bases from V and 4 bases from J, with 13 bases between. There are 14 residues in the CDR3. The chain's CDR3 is CASSPQGPGYGYTF. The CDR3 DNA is TGTGCCAGCAGCCCCCAGGGCCCCGGCTATGGCTACACCTTC. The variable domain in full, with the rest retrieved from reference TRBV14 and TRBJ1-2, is EAGVTQFPSHSVIEKGQTVTLRCDPISGHDNLYWYRRVMGKEIKFLLHFVKESKQDESGMPNNRFLAERTGGTYSTLKVQPAELEDSGVYFCASSPQGPGYGYTFGSGTRLTVV.

The CDR3 DNA sequence: TGTGCCAGCAGCTTGGGGACAGGGGTTAATTCACCCCTCCACTTT. Protein: CASSLGTGVNSPLHF. The J gene is TRBJ1-6, the V gene TRBV7-2; TRBD1 matches at 10 bases. Germline V gene data show CDR1 as SGHTA and CDR2 as FQGNSA. J lost 6 bases, V lost 3 bases, and 2 bases had no gene match. The CDR3 is 15 amino acids. Looking up the rest from reference TRBV7-2 and TRBJ1-6 gives the full variable domain: GAGVSQSPSNKVTEKGKDVELRCDPISGHTALYWYRQSLGQGLEFLIYFQGNSAPDKSGLPSDRFSAERTGGSVSTLTIQRTQQEDSAVYLCASSLGTGVNSPLHFGNGTRLTVT.

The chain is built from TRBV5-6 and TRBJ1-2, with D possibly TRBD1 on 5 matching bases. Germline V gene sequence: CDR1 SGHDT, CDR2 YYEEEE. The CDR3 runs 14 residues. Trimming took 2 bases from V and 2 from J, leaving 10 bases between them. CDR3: CASSFTGPNYGYTF. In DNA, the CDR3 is TGTGCCAGCAGCTTTACGGGACCAAACTATGGCTACACCTTC.

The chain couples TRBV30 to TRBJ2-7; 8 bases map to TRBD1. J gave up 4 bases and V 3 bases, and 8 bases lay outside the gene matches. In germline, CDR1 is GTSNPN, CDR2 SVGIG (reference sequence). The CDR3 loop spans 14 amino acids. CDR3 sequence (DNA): TGTGCCTGGAGCCACTCAGGGGGCGGTTACGAGCAGTACTTC. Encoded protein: CAWSHSGGGYEQYF.

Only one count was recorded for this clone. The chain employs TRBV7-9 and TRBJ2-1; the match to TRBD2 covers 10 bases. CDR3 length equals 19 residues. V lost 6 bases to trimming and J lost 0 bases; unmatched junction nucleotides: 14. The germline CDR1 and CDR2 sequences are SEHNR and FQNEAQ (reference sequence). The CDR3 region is CASSRGGVAGGSSYNEQFF. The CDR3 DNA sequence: TGTGCCAGCAGTCGGGGGGGAGTAGCGGGAGGTTCCTCCTACAATGAGCAGTTCTTC. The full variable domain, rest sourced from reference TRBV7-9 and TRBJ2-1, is DTGVSQNPRHKITKRGQNVTFRCDPISEHNRLYWYRQTLGQGPEFLTYFQNEAQLEKSRLLSDRFSAERPKGSFSTLEIQRTEQGDSAMYLCASSRGGVAGGSSYNEQFFGPGTRLTVL.

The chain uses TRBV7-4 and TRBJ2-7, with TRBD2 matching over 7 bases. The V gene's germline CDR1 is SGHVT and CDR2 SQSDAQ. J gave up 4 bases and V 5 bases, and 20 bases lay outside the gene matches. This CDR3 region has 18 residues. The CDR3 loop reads CASSGVECGEGLRYEQYF. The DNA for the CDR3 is TGTGCCAGCAGCGGGGTGGAGTGCGGGGAGGGCCTTCGGTACGAGCAGTACTTC.